This T cell receptor beta chain originates from a study of blood T cell repertoires in COVID-19. Trimming removed 6 bases at V and 8 bases at J, with 17 bases between. CDR1 is MNHEY and CDR2 is SVGAGI in the germline V gene. CDR3 size: 14 residues. This table comes from immunoSEQ multiplex PCR, and its TCRdb copy is limited to in-frame clones, with some not included. The table records approximately 70,000 clones, more than 75% of them present only once. The chain joins TRBV6-5 to TRBJ2-1, with D hard to call. The specimen sequenced was peripheral blood. The source is a human donor in a cohort sampled during active COVID-19. For the CDR3, the DNA is TGTGCCAGCAGGACTGAAGAACTCCAGTATGAGCAGTTCTTC. Its translation is CASRTEELQYEQFF.